This T cell receptor (beta chain) was sequenced during a study of control samples from healthy donors and cancer patients. V was pared by 3 bases and J by 3 bases, with 10 bases between. Germline V gives CDR1 SGDLS, CDR2 YYNGEE. CDR3 length equals 13 residues. The table came from immunoSEQ multiplex PCR; TCRdb's copy has only in-frame clones and leaves some out. The sample contains over 150,000 clones, 90% of which appear only once. Sequences were obtained from blood. The chain uses TRBV9 and TRBJ2-7; maybe TRBD1 (5 bases). The source is a woman aged 50 to 60 in good health. The DNA for the CDR3 is TGTGCCAGCAGCGCCGGAGACAGCTACGAGCAGTACTTC. Translating gives CASSAGDSYEQYF. The full variable domain, with the rest looked up from reference TRBV9 and TRBJ2-7, is DSGVTQTPKHLITATGQRVTLRCSPRSGDLSVYWYQQSLDQGLQFLIQYYNGEERAKGNILERFSAQQFPDLHSELNLSSLELGDSALYFCASSAGDSYEQYFGPGTRLTVT.